Listed here are 9 T cell receptor beta chains from one sample, sequenced in a study of blood T cell repertoires in COVID-19. The repertoire was sequenced with immunoSEQ multiplex PCR; TCRdb's copy has only in-frame clones and lacks some. The repertoire holds about 160,000 clones, with around 84% as singletons. Specimen: peripheral blood. Receptors were obtained from a human donor with acute or convalescent COVID-19. The donor label of this sample is uncertain.

The genes are TRBV28 and TRBJ1-6, with D maybe TRBD1 (5 bases). V lost 2 bases and J lost 7, with 9 bases in between. Germline-derived CDR1 and CDR2 are MDHEN and SYDVKM. This CDR3 is 14 amino acids long. The CDR3 reads CASSLGAGNSPLHF. The CDR3 bases are TGTGCCAGCAGTTTAGGGGCAGGCAATTCACCCCTCCACTTT.

The rearrangement links TRBV20-1 to TRBJ1-2; D gene ambiguous. Trimming took 7 bases from V and 0 from J, leaving 6 bases between them. CDR3 size: 11 residues. Germline V gene lookup returns CDR1 DFQATT and CDR2 SNEGSKA (reference sequence). CDR3 region: CSVQSNYGYTF. In nucleotides, the CDR3 is TGCAGTGTACAGTCTAACTATGGCTACACCTTC.

V is TRBV7-9 and J is TRBJ1-2; TRBD1 matches at 9 bases. The germline gives CDR1 SEHNR, CDR2 FQNEAQ (reference sequence). This CDR3 is built from 15 residues. Unmatched junction bases numbered 8, after V lost 5 bases and J lost 4 bases. The CDR3 is CASSQWDREVYGYTF. The CDR3 DNA follows: TGTGCCAGCAGCCAGTGGGACAGGGAGGTCTATGGCTACACCTTC. The variable domain in full, completed from reference TRBV7-9 and TRBJ1-2, reads DTGVSQNPRHKITKRGQNVTFRCDPISEHNRLYWYRQTLGQGPEFLTYFQNEAQLEKSRLLSDRFSAERPKGSFSTLEIQRTEQGDSAMYLCASSQWDREVYGYTFGSGTRLTVV.

V usage is TRBV6-5 and J usage is TRBJ1-4; TRBD1 agrees at 9 bases. J gave up 8 bases and V 6 bases, and 10 bases lay outside the gene matches. Germline V gene data show CDR1 as MNHEY and CDR2 as SVGAGI. The CDR3 is 15 residues long. As DNA, the CDR3 is TGTGCCAGCAGAGGGAATGACAGGGGGGGCGAAAAACTGTTTTTT. This encodes CASRGNDRGGEKLFF.

This chain joins TRBV7-9 and TRBJ1-4; D not certain. Trimming left V 1 base short and J 7 bases short, with 10 bases between. There are 14 residues in the CDR3. Germline-derived CDR1 and CDR2 are SEHNR and FQNEAQ (reference sequence). This CDR3 is CASSLGSESEKLFF. The CDR3 region has the DNA TGTGCCAGCAGCTTAGGGAGTGAAAGTGAAAAACTGTTTTTT.

The chain uses TRBV14 and TRBJ1-4, with a tentative D call TRBD1 (6 bases). The CDR3 loop spans 15 amino acids. Looked up from germline, CDR1 is SGHDN and CDR2 is FVKESK. The ends were cut back, 4 bases at V and 0 bases at J, with 9 bases in the middle. CDR3: CASSLRTATNEKLFF. The CDR3 region has the DNA TGTGCCAGCAGCCTGAGGACAGCAACTAATGAAAAACTGTTTTTT. The full variable domain, rest sourced from reference TRBV14 and TRBJ1-4, is EAGVTQFPSHSVIEKGQTVTLRCDPISGHDNLYWYRRVMGKEIKFLLHFVKESKQDESGMPNNRFLAERTGGTYSTLKVQPAELEDSGVYFCASSLRTATNEKLFFGSGTQLSVL.

The chain recombines TRBV10-1 with TRBJ1-2, with TRBD1 matching 10 bases. The CDR3 covers 20 residues. J lost 0 bases, V lost 7 bases, and 20 bases had no gene match. Germline assignment: CDR1 WNHNN and CDR2 SYGVQD (reference sequence). The CDR3 loop reads CASNFWTGGLQILTNYGYTF. CDR3 nucleotides: TGCGCCAGCAACTTTTGGACAGGGGGGTTACAGATCCTCACTAACTATGGCTACACCTTC.

The rearrangement links TRBV6-5 to TRBJ1-1; no firm D call. The CDR3 is 11 amino acids. Germline values: CDR1 MNHEY, CDR2 SVGAGI. V lost 6 bases, J lost 5 bases, and 7 bases lay in between. The CDR3 here is CASRTGTEAFF. The CDR3 bases are TGTGCCAGCAGGACCGGGACTGAAGCTTTCTTT.

V and J are TRBV4-1 and TRBJ2-1; tentative D call: TRBD2 (7 bases). CDR3 length: 14 amino acids. Trimming cost V 4 bases and J 9 bases, with 16 bases left between them. Germline CDR1 reads MGHRA; CDR2 reads YSYEKL. CDR3 loop: CASSPQRGGGEQFF. CDR3 nucleotide sequence: TGCGCCAGCAGCCCCCAGAGGGGGGGAGGTGAGCAGTTCTTC.